This T cell receptor (beta chain) was identified in a study of beta chain features in type 1 diabetes. Whole-study results and caveats: Here, the possible influence of HLA type (on TCRB rearrangement) remained unresolved.

Remarks on this clone: Antigen specificity is unknown.

The authors sorted CD4+ naive, central memory, regulatory and stem cell-like memory cells via CD45RO/CCR7/CD25/CD127/CD95/CD27. The CDR3 totals 13 residues. In germline, CDR1 is ENHRY, CDR2 SYGVKD. Trimming shortened V by 10 bases and J by 3 bases, and 16 bases separated the two germline ends. Every isolated RNA sample was fully reverse transcribed, so sequencing captured expressed TCRB transcripts. Sequencing was performed with immunoSEQ multiplex PCR; in TCRdb, only in-frame clones are kept and a portion is missing. The sample shows about 470,000 clones, about 29% of them seen only once. Material for sequencing was naive CD4+ T cells from blood. The clonotype was recovered from a young man in good health. The chain carries TRBV10-3 and TRBJ2-7; D assignment may be TRBD1 or TRBD2 (6 bases each). CDR3 in DNA: TGTGCCAGCGGGACACCGAAGAGCTACGAGCAGTACTTC. Amino acid sequence: CASGTPKSYEQYF.